A single TCR beta chain is shown here with its context. Its specificity is not known. V was pared by 8 bases and J by 3 bases, with 8 bases between. Germline assignment: CDR1 MDHEN and CDR2 SYDVKM. This CDR3 spans 11 amino acids. Unique molecular identifiers were incorporated during preparation of the TCRbeta library. One entry per CDR3 protein, called by TCRdb with MiXCR from the PCR reads. The table lists 500,000 to 650,000 distinct CDR3 sequences, 10% to 15% of them singletons, with 2% to 2.5% in the top ten. This record comes from a study of T-cell reconstitution after alpha-beta-depleted transplantation in children. General study points: Expanded graft clones, several hundred of them, were reportedly the source of alpha-beta T cells about two months after transplant. When one year had passed after transplant, most T-cell counts and diversity came from newly produced T cells. Elevated TCRbeta diversity at day 60 was traced, in some patients, to surviving recipient T cells and thymic progenitors.

The gene calls are TRBV28 and TRBJ2-7; D possibly corresponds to TRBD2 (5 bases). This clonotype was obtained from a male patient between 5 and 17 years old who had a stem cell transplant for acute myeloid leukemia, so the T cells may come from the graft donor. Source: PBMCs, mostly from graft donor cells, taken 360 days after TCRalphabeta/CD19-depleted stem cell transplant. The CDR3 DNA follows: TGTGCCAGCCGCGGGCACTACGAGCAGTACTTC. It yields the protein CASRGHYEQYF. Together with reference TRBV28 and TRBJ2-7, the CDR3 gives the full variable domain: DVKVTQSSRYLVKRTGEKVFLECVQDMDHENMFWYRQDPGLGLRLIYFSYDVKMKEKGDIPEGYSVSREKKERFSLILESASTNQTSMYLCASRGHYEQYFGPGTRLTVT.